These 8 T cell receptor beta chains were sequenced from one sample in a study of T cell responses to AZD1222 COVID-19 vaccine. The repertoire was sequenced with immunoSEQ multiplex PCR; TCRdb's copy has only in-frame clones and lacks some. This sample has roughly 140,000 clones; approximately 94% occur once, and the top ten carry around 1.9%. Sequenced here: peripheral blood, sampled on day 0 of AZD1222 vaccination. The receptors derive from an adult in good health.

This sequence joins TRBV6-5 and TRBJ2-7; 11 nucleotides match TRBD2. The V gene's germline CDR1 is MNHEY and CDR2 SVGAGI. The CDR3 covers 15 residues. Unmatched junction bases numbered 6, after V lost 4 bases and J lost 4 bases. DNA of the CDR3: TGTGCCAGCAGTTCCCCTCGACTAGCGGGATACGAGCAGTACTTC. Translating gives CASSSPRLAGYEQYF.

The genes are TRBV6-6 and TRBJ1-1; D remains unclear. The CDR3 spans 12 residues. The germline V gene encodes CDR1 MNHNY and CDR2 SVGAGI (reference sequence). V was shortened by 0 bases and J by 14 bases, with 13 bases between the two germline ends. CDR3 residues: CASSYSWGRYFF. The CDR3 nucleotides are TGTGCCAGCAGTTACTCTTGGGGTCGGTACTTCTTT.

This clone has just one count. Written as DNA, the CDR3 is TGTGCCAGCAGTTCCGGACAGGGGAGCACTGAAGCTTTCTTT. Amino acids: CASSSGQGSTEAFF. This chain links TRBV6-5 with TRBJ1-1, with 9 bases lining up with TRBD1. The CDR3 extends over 14 amino acids. Germline V lookup: CDR1 MNHEY, CDR2 SVGAGI. V dropped 4 bases and J dropped 4; count of bases not matched to a gene: 4.

This sequence joins TRBV7-9 and TRBJ1-1; the D is unclear. The V and J ends lost 1 base and 7 bases respectively, with 16 bases between them. The CDR3 covers 15 residues. CDR1 and CDR2 (germline): SEHNR, FQNEAQ (reference sequence). The CDR3 DNA is TGTGCCAGCAGCTTAGACGGCCACCCCTCCATTGAAGCTTTCTTT. It is translated as CASSLDGHPSIEAFF.

This chain joins TRBV20-1 and TRBJ1-6; D may be TRBD1 (6 bases). The V and J ends lost 3 bases and 6 bases respectively, with 18 bases between them. CDR1 and CDR2 from the germline V gene are DFQATT and SNEGSKA (reference sequence). This CDR3 is 16 amino acids long. CDR3 protein: CSASDARGAGNSPLHF. In DNA form, the CDR3 reads TGCAGTGCTAGTGATGCCCGGGGGGCGGGTAATTCACCCCTCCACTTT.

This chain uses TRBV27 with TRBJ2-1; D ambiguous. Germline V CDR1 and CDR2: MNHEY, SMNVEV (reference sequence). The germline V and J ends were trimmed by 2 bases and 7 bases, with 9 bases remaining between them. The CDR3 length is 13 residues. CDR3 coding DNA: TGTGCCAGCAGTTTACTCCGGGCAAATGAGCAGTTCTTC. The encoded protein is CASSLLRANEQFF.

This clone was counted a single time. The chain couples TRBV7-2 to TRBJ2-1; TRBD2 aligns across 10 bases. Germline V CDR1 and CDR2: SGHTA, FQGNSA. The V and J ends lost 6 bases and 5 bases, in that order; junction bases with no gene match: 7. The CDR3 loop spans 15 amino acids. The CDR3 nucleotides are TGTGCCAGCAGACTAGCGGGGAACCTTAACAATGAGCAGTTCTTC. Residues: CASRLAGNLNNEQFF. The variable domain in full, with the rest retrieved from reference TRBV7-2 and TRBJ2-1, is GAGVSQSPSNKVTEKGKDVELRCDPISGHTALYWYRQSLGQGLEFLIYFQGNSAPDKSGLPSDRFSAERTGGSVSTLTIQRTQQEDSAVYLCASRLAGNLNNEQFFGPGTRLTVL.

The CDR3 spells CASSQGPPGQGTGGGYTF. CDR3 sequence (DNA): TGCGCCAGCAGCCAAGGCCCCCCGGGACAGGGGACGGGGGGTGGCTACACCTTC. This chain connects TRBV4-1 to TRBJ1-2, with 10 bases lining up with TRBD1. This CDR3 is built from 18 residues. Germline CDR1 MGHRA, CDR2 YSYEKL. V lost 1 base and J lost 7; bases outside the gene matches: 15.